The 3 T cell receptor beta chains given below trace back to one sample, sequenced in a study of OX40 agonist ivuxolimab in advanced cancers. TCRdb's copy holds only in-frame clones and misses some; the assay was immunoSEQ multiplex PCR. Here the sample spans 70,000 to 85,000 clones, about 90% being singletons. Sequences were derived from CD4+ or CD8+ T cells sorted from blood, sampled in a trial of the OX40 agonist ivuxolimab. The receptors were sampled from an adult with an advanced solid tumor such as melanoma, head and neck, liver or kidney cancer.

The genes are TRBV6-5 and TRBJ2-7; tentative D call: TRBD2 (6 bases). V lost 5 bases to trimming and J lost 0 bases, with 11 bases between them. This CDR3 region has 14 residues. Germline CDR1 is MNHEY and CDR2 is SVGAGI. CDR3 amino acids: CASSRGYVSYEQYF. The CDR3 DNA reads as TGTGCCAGCAGTCGGGGGTATGTCTCCTACGAGCAGTACTTC.

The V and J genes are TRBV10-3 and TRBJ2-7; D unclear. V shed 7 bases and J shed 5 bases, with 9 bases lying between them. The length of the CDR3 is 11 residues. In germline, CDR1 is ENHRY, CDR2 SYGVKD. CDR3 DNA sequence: TGTGCCATCACCGCCCGAGACGAGCAGTACTTC. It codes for CAITARDEQYF.

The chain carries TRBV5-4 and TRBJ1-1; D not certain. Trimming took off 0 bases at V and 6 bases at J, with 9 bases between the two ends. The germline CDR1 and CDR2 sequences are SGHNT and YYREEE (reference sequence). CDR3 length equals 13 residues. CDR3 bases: TGTGCCAGCAGCTTGGCGGGCGTGCCTGAAGCTTTCTTT. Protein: CASSLAGVPEAFF. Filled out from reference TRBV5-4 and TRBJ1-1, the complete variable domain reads ETGVTQSPTHLIKTRGQQVTLRCSSQSGHNTVSWYQQALGQGPQFIFQYYREEENGRGNFPPRFSGLQFPNYSSELNVNALELDDSALYLCASSLAGVPEAFFGQGTRLTVV.